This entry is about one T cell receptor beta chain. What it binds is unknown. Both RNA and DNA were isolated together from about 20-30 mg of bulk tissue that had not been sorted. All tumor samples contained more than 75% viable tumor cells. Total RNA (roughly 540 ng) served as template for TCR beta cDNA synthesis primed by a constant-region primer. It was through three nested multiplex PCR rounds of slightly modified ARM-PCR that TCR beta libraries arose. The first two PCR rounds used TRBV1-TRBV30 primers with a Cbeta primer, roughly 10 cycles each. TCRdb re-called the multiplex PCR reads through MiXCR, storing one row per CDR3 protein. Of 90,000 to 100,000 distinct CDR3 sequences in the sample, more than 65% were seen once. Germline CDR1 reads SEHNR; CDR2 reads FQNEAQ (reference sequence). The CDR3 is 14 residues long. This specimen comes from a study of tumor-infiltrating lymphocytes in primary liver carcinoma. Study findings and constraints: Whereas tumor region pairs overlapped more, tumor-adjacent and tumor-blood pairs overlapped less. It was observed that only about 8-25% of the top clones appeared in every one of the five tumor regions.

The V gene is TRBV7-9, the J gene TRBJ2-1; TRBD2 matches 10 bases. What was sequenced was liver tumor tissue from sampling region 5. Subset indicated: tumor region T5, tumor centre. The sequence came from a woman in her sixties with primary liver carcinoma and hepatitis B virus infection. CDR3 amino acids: CTNNEAGGNNEQFF. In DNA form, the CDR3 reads TGTACCAACAACGAAGCGGGAGGGAACAATGAGCAGTTCTTC. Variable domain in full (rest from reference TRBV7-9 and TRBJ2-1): DTGVSQNPRHKITKRGQNVTFRCDPISEHNRLYWYRQTLGQGPEFLTYFQNEAQLEKSRLLSDRFSAERPKGSFSTLEIQRTEQGDSAMYLCTNNEAGGNNEQFFGPGTRLTVL.